The 21 T cell receptor beta chains presented below share a single source sample, sequenced in a study of shared clonotypes between healthy human individuals. TCRdb's table, derived via immunoSEQ multiplex PCR, lists solely in-frame clones and lacks some. Of some 1.5 million clones listed, approximately 97% are singletons. The sample consisted of naive CD4+ T cells sorted from blood. The sample's subset: CD45RA+ positively selected. The source of these receptors is a man aged 25 to 45 in good health.

The genes are TRBV5-1 and TRBJ2-7, with D perhaps being TRBD1 or TRBD2 (5 bases each). The CDR3 length is 15 residues. V was pared by 4 bases and J by 4 bases, with 18 bases between. CDR1 SGHRS and CDR2 YFSETQ come from the germline V gene. The DNA of the CDR3 is TGCGCCAGCAGCCCCGGGACGCCGAACGTTTACGAGCAGTACTTC. Translating gives CASSPGTPNVYEQYF.

The rearrangement links TRBV27 to TRBJ1-4, with D hard to call. V lost 5 bases and J 0 bases, leaving 16 bases between the germline ends. The germline gives CDR1 MNHEY, CDR2 SMNVEV (reference sequence). The CDR3 loop spans 17 amino acids. CDR3 in DNA: TGTGCCAGCAGTCTTGACGCCTTTTTCTCAACTAATGAAAAACTGTTTTTT. Translation gives CASSLDAFFSTNEKLFF.

Worth noting for this clone: Other DNA sequences within the sample encode an identical CDR3. V is TRBV6-5 and J is TRBJ1-1; D is possibly TRBD1 (6 bases). The CDR3 totals 14 residues. CDR1 is MNHEY and CDR2 is SVGAGI in the germline V gene. The V and J ends lost 0 bases and 4 bases respectively, with 9 bases between them. The CDR3: CASSYSRGGTEAFF. For the CDR3, the DNA is TGTGCCAGCAGTTACTCGAGGGGGGGCACTGAAGCTTTCTTT.

The chain recombines TRBV19 with TRBJ2-1; 7 bases match TRBD1. There are 15 residues in the CDR3. V trimming: 4 bases; J trimming: 4 bases; junction bases outside the gene matches: 7. The germline V gene has CDR1 LNHDA and CDR2 SQIVND (reference sequence). CDR3 DNA sequence: TGTGCCAGTAGTAACCGACAGGGAGTGTACAATGAGCAGTTCTTC. Translated, it gives CASSNRQGVYNEQFF.

DNA of the CDR3: TGCGCCAGCAGCTTCTTAGGTTTCGTCCGAGAGACCCAGTACTTC. It translates to CASSFLGFVRETQYF. The chain carries TRBV5-1 and TRBJ2-5; no reliable D call. Germline V CDR1 and CDR2: SGHRS, YFSETQ. V lost 2 bases to trimming and J lost 4 bases, with 15 bases between them. The CDR3 is 15 residues long.

J is TRBJ2-7 and V is TRBV15; 10 nucleotides align to TRBD1. After removal of 3 bases from V and 11 bases from J, the junction contained 13 bases not matched to a gene. The CDR3 totals 15 residues. Per germline, CDR1 LNHNV and CDR2 YYDKDF (reference sequence). The chain's CDR3 is CATSRAGTGVKVEYF. CDR3 coding DNA: TGTGCCACCAGCAGGGCCGGGACAGGGGTCAAGGTCGAGTACTTC.

The V gene is TRBV2, the J gene TRBJ1-5; possible D gene TRBD1, 5 bases. Trimming stripped 7 bases from V and 1 base from J, with 14 bases between. Germline CDR1 and CDR2: SNHLY and FYNNEI. The CDR3 is 15 residues long. CDR3 in amino acids: CASTAGGESNQPQHF. CDR3 DNA sequence: TGTGCCAGCACAGCGGGGGGGGAGAGCAATCAGCCCCAGCATTTT. The full variable domain, its missing parts supplied by reference TRBV2 and TRBJ1-5, is EPEVTQTPSHQVTQMGQEVILRCVPISNHLYFYWYRQILGQKVEFLVSFYNNEISEKSEIFDDQFSVERPDGSNFTLKIRSTKLEDSAMYFCASTAGGESNQPQHFGDGTRLSIL.

V is TRBV5-5 and J is TRBJ2-3; D call uncertain. V lost 2 bases to trimming and J lost 1 base, with 11 bases between them. Germline V lookup: CDR1 SGHKS, CDR2 YYEKEE (reference sequence). The CDR3 sequence is 15 residues long. CDR3: CASSLDSPGTDTQYF. Here the CDR3 DNA reads TGTGCCAGCAGCTTAGACTCTCCTGGCACAGATACGCAGTATTTT.

The chain has TRBV28 and TRBJ1-5; D possibly corresponds to TRBD1 (6 bases). Germline V gene lookup returns CDR1 MDHEN and CDR2 SYDVKM. The ends were cut back, 6 bases at V and 4 bases at J, with 19 bases in the middle. The CDR3 loop spans 16 amino acids. The CDR3 DNA follows: TGTGCCAGCAGACAACCTGGGGGCTTGTGGAATCAGCCCCAGCATTTT. It translates to CASRQPGGLWNQPQHF.

The chain couples TRBV7-9 to TRBJ2-7; D gene unclear. The germline V and J ends were trimmed by 3 bases and 2 bases, with 5 bases remaining between them. CDR1 is SEHNR, CDR2 FQNEAQ, per germline (reference sequence). This CDR3 comprises 12 residues. In nucleotides, the CDR3 is TGTGCCAGCAGCTTGAAGGCCTACGAGCAGTACTTC. Protein sequence: CASSLKAYEQYF.

The genes are TRBV28 and TRBJ2-7, with TRBD1 matching over 11 bases. This CDR3 contains 14 residues. Per germline, CDR1 MDHEN and CDR2 SYDVKM. V trimming: 3 bases; J trimming: 5 bases; junction bases outside the gene matches: 3. CDR3 sequence: CASSLWTGGNEQYF. The CDR3 DNA reads TGTGCCAGCAGTTTGTGGACAGGGGGCAACGAGCAGTACTTC.

This clone was detected once. CDR3 in amino acids: CASSLLGPGHTDTQYF. The CDR3 nucleotides are TGCGCCAGCAGCTTACTAGGACCGGGGCACACAGATACGCAGTATTTT. The chain employs TRBV5-1 and TRBJ2-3; D tentatively reads TRBD1 or TRBD2 (5 bases each). CDR3 length equals 16 residues. Germline V gives CDR1 SGHRS, CDR2 YFSETQ. V shed 2 bases and J shed 2 bases, with 15 bases lying between them.

This clone was counted once. This chain uses TRBV13 with TRBJ2-2, with TRBD2 matching 9 bases. The germline gives CDR1 PRHDT, CDR2 FYEKMQ (reference sequence). CDR3 length: 16 residues. The ends lost 5 bases at V and 3 bases at J; junction bases unmatched: 7. The CDR3 coding sequence is TGTGCCAGCAGCGGAACGGGACTAGCATACACCGGGGAGCTGTTTTTT. This sequence encodes CASSGTGLAYTGELFF.

The chain uses TRBV18 and TRBJ2-3, with D possibly TRBD2 on 5 matching bases. The V end lost 3 bases, the J end lost 0 bases, and 16 bases lay between the germline ends. Germline CDR1 is KGHSH and CDR2 is LQKENI. CDR3 length: 17 residues. CDR3 sequence (DNA): TGTGCCAGCTCACCCCGAGCCTGGGAGATTAGCACAGATACGCAGTATTTT. This gives the protein CASSPRAWEISTDTQYF.

The genes are TRBV9 and TRBJ2-3, with D perhaps TRBD1 (6 bases). Germline CDR1 SGDLS, CDR2 YYNGEE. V lost 0 bases to trimming and J lost 3 bases, with 8 bases between them. This CDR3 contains 14 residues. CDR3 residues: CASSVGTATDTQYF. CDR3 sequence (DNA): TGTGCCAGCAGCGTAGGGACAGCGACAGATACGCAGTATTTT. Drawing the rest from reference TRBV9 and TRBJ2-3, the complete variable domain is DSGVTQTPKHLITATGQRVTLRCSPRSGDLSVYWYQQSLDQGLQFLIQYYNGEERAKGNILERFSAQQFPDLHSELNLSSLELGDSALYFCASSVGTATDTQYFGPGTRLTVL.

The chain uses TRBV28 and TRBJ1-1; D call uncertain. The CDR3 covers 11 residues. Trimming pared 2 bases from V and 11 bases from J, leaving 9 bases between. Germline lookup yields CDR1 MDHEN and CDR2 SYDVKM. CDR3 amino acids: CASSLNGEAFF. In DNA, the CDR3 is TGTGCCAGCAGTTTAAATGGGGAGGCTTTCTTT.

V and J are TRBV4-2 and TRBJ2-3, with 11 positions matching TRBD2. The V gene end was trimmed by 0 bases and the J gene end by 1 base; junction bases not matched to a gene: 12. The length of the CDR3 is 20 residues. In germline, CDR1 is LGHNA, CDR2 YNFKEQ. DNA for the CDR3: TGTGCCAGCAGCCAAGATAGTAGTCTAGCGGGAGGTAGGGGCACAGATACGCAGTATTTT. This codes for CASSQDSSLAGGRGTDTQYF.

This chain uses TRBV5-1 with TRBJ2-5, with no clear D. The CDR3 consists of 13 residues. Trimming pared 0 bases from V and 4 bases from J, leaving 7 bases between. The germline CDR1 and CDR2 sequences are SGHRS and YFSETQ. CDR3: CASSLEAAETQYF. DNA of the CDR3: TGCGCCAGCAGCTTGGAGGCAGCAGAGACCCAGTACTTC.

The chain joins TRBV27 to TRBJ2-2; TRBD2 matches 10 bases. Germline V gene lookup returns CDR1 MNHEY and CDR2 SMNVEV (reference sequence). Trimming cost V 6 bases and J 6 bases; bases outside gene matches: 7. The CDR3 runs 15 residues. CDR3 amino acids: CASRASGRTAGELFF. CDR3 DNA sequence: TGTGCCAGCAGAGCTAGCGGGAGAACGGCCGGGGAGCTGTTTTTT.

CDR3 sequence reads: CASSSLGLAGTSYEQYF. In nucleotides, the CDR3 is TGTGCCAGCAGCTCGCTAGGACTAGCGGGAACTTCCTACGAGCAGTACTTC. This rearrangement joins TRBV7-2 to TRBJ2-7; 12 bases line up with TRBD2. V dropped 4 bases and J dropped 1; count of bases not matched to a gene: 8. CDR3 length: 17 residues. The germline V gene has CDR1 SGHTA and CDR2 FQGNSA.

This chain connects TRBV11-2 to TRBJ2-3; D is possibly TRBD2 (6 bases). Trimming left V 1 base short and J 5 bases short, with 7 bases between. The CDR3 extends over 13 amino acids. Germline loops: CDR1 SGHAT, CDR2 FQNNGV. CDR3 sequence: CASSLGGLDTQYF. CDR3 coding DNA: TGTGCCAGCAGCTTAGGGGGACTAGATACGCAGTATTTT.